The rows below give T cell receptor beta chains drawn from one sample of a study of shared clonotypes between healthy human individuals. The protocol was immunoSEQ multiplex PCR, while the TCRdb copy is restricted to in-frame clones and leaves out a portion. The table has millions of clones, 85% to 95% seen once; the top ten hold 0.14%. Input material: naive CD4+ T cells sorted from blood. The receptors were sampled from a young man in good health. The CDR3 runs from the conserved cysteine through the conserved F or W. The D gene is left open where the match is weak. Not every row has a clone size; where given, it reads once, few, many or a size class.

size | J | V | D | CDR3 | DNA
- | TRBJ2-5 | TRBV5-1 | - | CASSQNQGAQGQYF | TGCGCCAGCAGCCAAAACCAGGGAGCCCAGGGCCAGTACTTC
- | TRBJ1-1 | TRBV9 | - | CASTARPGQTEAFF | TGTGCCAGCACCGCCAGGCCGGGGCAGACTGAAGCTTTCTTT
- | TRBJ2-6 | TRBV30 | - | CAWSVYFRLLSGANVLTF | TGTGCCTGGAGTGTTTACTTCCGGCTACTCTCTGGGGCCAACGTCCTGACTTTC
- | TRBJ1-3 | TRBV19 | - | CASTPSLRNPGNTIYF | TGTGCCAGTACCCCGTCCCTCCGGAACCCTGGAAACACCATATATTTT
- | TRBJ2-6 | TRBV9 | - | CASSVGPSGANVLTF | TGTGCCAGCAGCGTAGGGCCATCTGGGGCCAACGTCCTGACTTTC
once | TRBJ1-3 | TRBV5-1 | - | CASSLAGGEGNTIYF | TGCGCCAGCAGCTTGGCGGGGGGCGAAGGAAACACCATATATTTT
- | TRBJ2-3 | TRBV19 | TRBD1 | CASSPGQASTDTQYF | TGTGCCAGTAGTCCTGGACAGGCTAGCACAGATACGCAGTATTTT
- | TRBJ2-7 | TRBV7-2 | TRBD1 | CASSSGQASSYEQYF | TGTGCCAGCAGCTCGGGACAGGCAAGCTCCTACGAGCAGTACTTC
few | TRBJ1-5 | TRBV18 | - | CASSPFRHDLEPQHF | TGTGCCAGCTCACCATTTCGCCACGACTTAGAGCCCCAGCATTTT
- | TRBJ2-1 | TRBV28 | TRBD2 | CASNPGGGYNEQFF | TGTGCCAGCAACCCGGGGGGGGGCTACAATGAGCAGTTCTTC
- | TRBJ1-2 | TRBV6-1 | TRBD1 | CASSASGTGGYYGYTF | TGTGCCAGCAGTGCCTCCGGGACAGGGGGCTACTATGGCTACACCTTC
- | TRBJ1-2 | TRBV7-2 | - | CASSLDAGTNYGYTF | TGTGCCAGCAGCTTGGATGCTGGGACGAACTATGGCTACACCTTC
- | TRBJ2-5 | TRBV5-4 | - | CASSSGTGKETQYF | TGTGCCAGCAGCTCGGGCACAGGAAAAGAGACCCAGTACTTC
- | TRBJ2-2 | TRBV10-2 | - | CASSDLRKNTGELFF | TGCGCCAGCAGTGATTTGAGAAAGAACACCGGGGAGCTGTTTTTT
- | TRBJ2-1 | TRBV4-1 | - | CASSQEGEQFF | TGCGCCAGCAGCCAAGAAGGTGAGCAGTTCTTC
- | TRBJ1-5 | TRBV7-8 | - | CASSSGTQGRYMGNQPQHF | TGTGCCAGCAGCTCAGGTACCCAGGGGAGGTATATGGGCAATCAGCCCCAGCATTTT
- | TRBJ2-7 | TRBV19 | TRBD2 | CASSTTSGSSYEQYF | TGTGCCAGTAGTACAACTAGCGGGAGCTCCTACGAGCAGTACTTC
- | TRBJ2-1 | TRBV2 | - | CASSENGGRGEQFF | TGTGCCAGCAGTGAAAATGGGGGGCGAGGTGAGCAGTTCTTC
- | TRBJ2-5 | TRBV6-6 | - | CASSYSNRASQETQYF | TGTGCCAGCAGTTACTCGAACAGGGCTAGCCAAGAGACCCAGTACTTC
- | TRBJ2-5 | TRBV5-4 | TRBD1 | CASSLATGEETQYF | TGTGCCAGCAGCTTGGCGACAGGGGAGGAGACCCAGTACTTC
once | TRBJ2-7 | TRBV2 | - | CASSEASRTAPYEQYF | TGTGCCAGCAGTGAAGCGTCTCGGACTGCCCCCTACGAGCAGTACTTC
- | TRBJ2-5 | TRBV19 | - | CASSLVSGRMVSGETQYF | TGTGCCAGTAGTTTGGTTTCAGGGAGAATGGTAAGCGGAGAGACCCAGTACTTC